This T cell receptor (beta chain) was documented in a study of vaccination and CD4 T cells after COVID-19. The wider study: Spike peptides, overlapping and drawn from SARS-CoV-2, HCoV-NL63, HCoV-OC43 and HCoV-229E, were used to stimulate cells.

Scientists ran DNA taken from cultured CD4+ T cells through the Oncomine TCR Beta short-read assay for sequencing. TCRdb independently ran MiXCR on the PCR reads; one entry per CDR3 protein. Here the sample spans thousands of distinct CDR3 sequences, under 20% being singletons. V shed 6 bases and J 4 bases; nucleotides not matched to a gene: 9. The CDR3 runs 16 residues. CDR1 is DFQATT and CDR2 is SNEGSKA in the germline V gene (reference sequence). The treatment was: roughly 10-day PBMC culture with coronavirus spike peptide pools or control peptides (ViraFEST assay). Peptide pool stimulation in ViraFEST expanded antigen-specific T cells, whose TCRs were then sequenced. Relative to its sample, this clonotype is medium-sized. The antigen is undetermined.

The genes are TRBV20-1 and TRBJ2-3; 14 bases agree with TRBD2. This TCR came from a human donor who had recovered from COVID-19. Sequencing was done on a sample of CD4+ T cells from blood, cultured in vitro. The CDR3 spells CSAPPMGLAGADTQYF. The CDR3 DNA reads as TGCAGTGCCCCTCCCATGGGACTAGCGGGAGCAGATACGCAGTATTTT.